These 24 T cell receptor beta chains were all obtained from the same sample, sequenced in a study of T-cell memory formation after mild COVID-19. TCRdb re-called the 5' RACE reads with MiXCR, one entry per CDR3 protein. The sample has 250,000 to 400,000 distinct CDR3 sequences, 13% to 15% seen once. The sample comprised PBMCs or a T cell subset sorted from them (not recorded which). The receptors here all came from a man between 18 and 29 years old who had mild COVID-19 (a few samples of this study predate the infection). Cell type and time point are not known.

This clonotype has only a few counts. The V and J genes are TRBV5-1 and TRBJ2-5, with 8 bases lining up with TRBD2. CDR1 and CDR2 (germline): SGHRS, YFSETQ. The CDR3 is 15 residues long. V was clipped by 4 bases and J by 4 bases; unmatched bases: 9. CDR3 in amino acids: CASSRTPGRGETQYF. CDR3 sequence (DNA): TGCGCCAGCAGCAGGACCCCCGGGAGGGGAGAGACCCAGTACTTC.

The V call is TRBV4-3, the J call TRBJ2-3; 10 positions agree with TRBD2. The ends lost 0 bases at V and 4 bases at J; junction bases unmatched: 4. The CDR3 has 16 amino acids. Germline values: CDR1 LGHNA, CDR2 YSLEER. For the CDR3, the DNA is TGCGCCAGCAGCCAAGATCGAAGCGGGGGGGCAGATACGCAGTATTTT. Its translation is CASSQDRSGGADTQYF.

The rearrangement links TRBV12-3 or TRBV12-4 to TRBJ2-1; D not certain. This CDR3 is built from 15 residues. Deletions cut 2 bases from V and 7 bases from J, with 15 bases between. The CDR3 sequence is CASSLLATPGNEQFF. CDR3 DNA sequence: TGTGCCAGCAGTTTACTGGCGACCCCCGGGAATGAGCAGTTCTTC.

The rearrangement uses TRBV6-5 and TRBJ1-5; D is perhaps TRBD1 (5 bases). The CDR3 loop spans 15 amino acids. Germline V CDR1 and CDR2: MNHEY, SVGAGI. Trimming shortened V by 6 bases and J by 6 bases, and 18 bases separated the two germline ends. The CDR3 reads CASSWDGGYGQPQHF. The CDR3 DNA follows: TGTGCCAGCAGCTGGGACGGCGGTTATGGTCAGCCCCAGCATTTT.

The chain has TRBV7-8 and TRBJ2-7; D may be TRBD2 (6 bases). Germline assignment: CDR1 SGHVS and CDR2 FQNEAQ. Trimming pared 3 bases from V and 7 bases from J, leaving 13 bases between. The CDR3 loop spans 13 amino acids. CDR3 nucleotides: TGTGCCAGCAGCTTCGGGAGTTCTGAGGAGCAGTACTTC. Amino acid sequence: CASSFGSSEEQYF.

The chain links TRBV27 to TRBJ2-7; D gene ambiguous. The V end lost 2 bases, the J end lost 2 bases, and 10 bases lay between the germline ends. CDR3 length: 14 residues. Germline CDR1 MNHEY, CDR2 SMNVEV (reference sequence). CDR3 sequence (DNA): TGTGCCAGCAGTTTAGTAGCCGGTACCTACGAGCAGTACGTC. It yields the protein CASSLVAGTYEQYV.

V is TRBV18 and J is TRBJ2-1, with 9 bases fitting TRBD2. The CDR3 has 15 amino acids. CDR1 is KGHSH and CDR2 is LQKENI in the germline V gene. V lost 3 bases to trimming and J lost 7 bases; unmatched junction nucleotides: 7. The CDR3 here is CASSPVLAGLNEQFF. CDR3 nucleotides: TGTGCCAGCTCACCGGTACTAGCGGGTTTAAATGAGCAGTTCTTC. Full variable domain (remainder filled in from reference TRBV18 and TRBJ2-1): NAGVMQNPRHLVRRRGQEARLRCSPMKGHSHVYWYRQLPEEGLKFMVYLQKENIIDESGMPKERFSAEFPKEGPSILRIQQVVRGDSAAYFCASSPVLAGLNEQFFGPGTRLTVL.

This clonotype was picked up a small number of times. V and J are TRBV27 and TRBJ2-5; D is perhaps TRBD1 or TRBD2 (6 bases each). Germline assignment: CDR1 MNHEY and CDR2 SMNVEV (reference sequence). The CDR3 length is 15 residues. V lost 10 bases, J lost 1 base, and 19 bases lay in between. The CDR3 reads CATRGWGAAQETQYF. DNA of the CDR3: TGTGCCACCCGGGGCTGGGGGGCGGCCCAAGAGACCCAGTACTTC.

This clonotype was counted only a few times. This sequence joins TRBV7-8 and TRBJ2-1; D may be TRBD1 (7 bases). The germline gives CDR1 SGHVS, CDR2 FQNEAQ. Trimming took off 5 bases at V and 4 bases at J, with 18 bases between the two ends. This CDR3 is built from 16 residues. The CDR3 loop reads CASSVWDSGSYNEQFF. The CDR3 DNA reads as TGTGCCAGCAGCGTATGGGACAGCGGGTCTTACAATGAGCAGTTCTTC. Full variable domain (rest looked up from reference TRBV7-8 and TRBJ2-1): GAGVSQSPRYKVAKRGQDVALRCDPISGHVSLFWYQQALGQGPEFLTYFQNEAQLDKSGLPSDRFFAERPEGSVSTLKIQRTQQEDSAVYLCASSVWDSGSYNEQFFGPGTRLTVL.

This clonotype was observed a single time. The chain joins TRBV7-9 to TRBJ1-2; D remains ambiguous. Per germline, CDR1 SEHNR and CDR2 FQNEAQ (reference sequence). V dropped 4 bases and J dropped 8 bases, with 11 bases sitting between them. The CDR3 is 12 amino acids. CDR3 protein: CASSSGPEGYTF. DNA for the CDR3: TGTGCCAGCAGCTCCGGGCCTGAGGGCTACACCTTC.

With regard to this clonotype: Compared with germline, one end of the junction differs, possibly owing to a read error. The chain combines TRBV4-2 with TRBJ1-1; no reliable D call. Germline CDR1 and CDR2: LGHNA and YNFKEQ. This CDR3 has 16 residues. CDR3 bases: TGTGCCGGCAGCCAATCACACGGACGGTTGAACACTGAAGCTTTCTTT. Translation gives CAGSQSHGRLNTEAFF.

The table lists this clonotype with a count of one. The CDR3 DNA reads TGCAGTGCTGGACAGGCAAAGAACACTGAAGCTTTCTTT. Encoded protein: CSAGQAKNTEAFF. The chain employs TRBV20-1 and TRBJ1-1; TRBD1 aligns across 7 bases. The CDR3 has 13 amino acids. Losses at the gene ends were 5 bases for V and 1 base for J; bases not matched to a gene: 4. Germline CDR1 and CDR2: DFQATT and SNEGSKA (reference sequence).

This clonotype was observed a few times. CDR3 amino acids: CASSGQGLQPQHF. CDR3 sequence (DNA): TGTGCCAGCAGTGGACAGGGTTTGCAGCCCCAGCATTTT. The chain combines TRBV6-2 or TRBV6-3 with TRBJ1-5, with TRBD1 identical over 8 bases. Germline loops: CDR1 MNHEY, CDR2 SVGEGT. V shed 5 bases, J shed 7 bases, and the junction held 4 bases outside the gene matches. This CDR3 contains 13 residues.

This sequence joins TRBV4-3 and TRBJ2-3, with TRBD2 matching over 11 bases. V shed 5 bases and J 1 base; nucleotides not matched to a gene: 5. The CDR3 spans 16 residues. From germline, CDR1 is LGHNA and CDR2 YSLEER. CDR3 protein: CASSSQLAGGTDTQYF. In DNA, the CDR3 is TGCGCCAGCAGCTCCCAACTAGCGGGGGGCACAGATACGCAGTATTTT.

This clonotype came up many times. The chain couples TRBV24-1 to TRBJ1-5, with D hard to call. V gave up 6 bases and J gave up 6 bases, with 14 bases separating them. Germline V gene lookup returns CDR1 KGHDR and CDR2 SFDVKD. The CDR3 covers 14 residues. The CDR3, as DNA: TGTGCCACCAGTAAATCTGGGTTGCGTCAGCCCCAGCATTTT. This sequence encodes CATSKSGLRQPQHF.

This clonotype was picked up many times. The chain has TRBV15 and TRBJ2-4; TRBD2 agrees at 9 bases. Germline V CDR1 and CDR2: LNHNV, YYDKDF (reference sequence). Trimming at V came to 0 bases and at J to 8 bases, leaving 17 bases not matched to a gene. This CDR3 has 19 residues. CDR3 residues: CATSRELWDTGTSKDIQYF. DNA for the CDR3: TGTGCCACCAGCAGAGAACTATGGGACACCGGGACTAGCAAGGACATTCAGTACTTC.

This clonotype has at least ten counts. This chain links TRBV10-3 with TRBJ2-5; TRBD1 aligns across 8 bases. J lost 1 base, V lost 6 bases, and 7 bases had no gene match. This CDR3 has 15 residues. Germline assignment: CDR1 ENHRY and CDR2 SYGVKD. Here the CDR3 reads CAISWTGNPQETQYF. As DNA, the CDR3 is TGTGCCATCAGCTGGACAGGGAACCCCCAAGAGACCCAGTACTTC.

A few counts support this clonotype. The chain couples TRBV5-1 to TRBJ2-1, with D maybe TRBD2 (5 bases). The CDR3 contains 15 residues. Trimming removed 6 bases at V and 2 bases at J, with 15 bases between. The germline V gene encodes CDR1 SGHRS and CDR2 YFSETQ. The CDR3 sequence: CASTTTGITYNEQFF. DNA of the CDR3: TGCGCCAGCACAACCACGGGGATTACCTACAATGAGCAGTTCTTC. Filled out from reference TRBV5-1 and TRBJ2-1, the complete variable domain reads KAGVTQTPRYLIKTRGQQVTLSCSPISGHRSVSWYQQTPGQGLQFLFEYFSETQRNKGNFPGRFSGRQFSNSRSEMNVSTLELGDSALYLCASTTTGITYNEQFFGPGTRLTVL.

This clonotype showed up many times. The chain recombines TRBV5-1 with TRBJ2-3; unclear D gene. The germline V gene has CDR1 SGHRS and CDR2 YFSETQ. V was clipped by 0 bases and J by 0 bases, with 11 bases between them. The CDR3 runs to 16 residues. The CDR3 loop is CASSLEGRSSTDTQYF. The CDR3 coding sequence is TGCGCCAGCAGCTTGGAGGGCAGATCTAGCACAGATACGCAGTATTTT.

There are a few counts of this clonotype. The chain links TRBV20-1 to TRBJ2-3; 11 bases are a match to TRBD2. This CDR3 is built from 15 residues. From germline, CDR1 is DFQATT and CDR2 SNEGSKA (reference sequence). V trimming: 5 bases; J trimming: 8 bases; junction bases outside the gene matches: 12. The chain's CDR3 is CSAGRGSGGESTQYF. The CDR3 nucleotides are TGCAGTGCTGGGAGAGGTAGCGGGGGGGAAAGTACGCAGTATTTT.

The table lists this clonotype with a few counts. This chain uses TRBV5-1 with TRBJ2-5; D assignment may be TRBD1 or TRBD2 (5 bases each). The ends were cut back, 5 bases at V and 2 bases at J, with 13 bases in the middle. Germline CDR1 SGHRS, CDR2 YFSETQ. This CDR3 contains 14 residues. The CDR3 region is CASRSGTEQETQYF. The CDR3, as DNA: TGCGCCAGCAGATCCGGGACGGAACAAGAGACCCAGTACTTC.

There are a few counts of this clonotype. The J gene is TRBJ2-6, the V gene TRBV5-1, with D possibly being TRBD2 (6 bases). V lost 0 bases, J lost 1 base, and 8 bases lay in between. Germline V CDR1 and CDR2: SGHRS, YFSETQ. This CDR3 is built from 16 residues. In DNA, the CDR3 is TGCGCCAGCAGCTTGGCCCGGGGGTCTGGGGCCAACGTCCTGACTTTC. It translates to CASSLARGSGANVLTF.

This clonotype was observed a handful of times. This chain uses TRBV7-2 with TRBJ1-5; weak D call: TRBD1 (6 bases). With 8 bases removed from V and 6 bases from J, the gap between germline ends came to 17 bases. Germline V gene lookup returns CDR1 SGHTA and CDR2 FQGNSA. This CDR3 spans 14 amino acids. DNA for the CDR3: TGTGCCAGCGTCAGAACAGGGACGGGTCAGCCCCAGCATTTT. Translating gives CASVRTGTGQPQHF.

This clonotype was picked up many times. This chain joins TRBV7-2 and TRBJ2-1; possible D gene TRBD2, 7 bases. The CDR3 has 15 residues. Germline loops: CDR1 SGHTA, CDR2 FQGNSA. The ends were cut back, 5 bases at V and 2 bases at J, with 13 bases in the middle. The CDR3 reads CASSPRGAPYNEQFF. CDR3 sequence (DNA): TGTGCCAGCAGCCCCCGGGGGGCCCCCTACAATGAGCAGTTCTTC.